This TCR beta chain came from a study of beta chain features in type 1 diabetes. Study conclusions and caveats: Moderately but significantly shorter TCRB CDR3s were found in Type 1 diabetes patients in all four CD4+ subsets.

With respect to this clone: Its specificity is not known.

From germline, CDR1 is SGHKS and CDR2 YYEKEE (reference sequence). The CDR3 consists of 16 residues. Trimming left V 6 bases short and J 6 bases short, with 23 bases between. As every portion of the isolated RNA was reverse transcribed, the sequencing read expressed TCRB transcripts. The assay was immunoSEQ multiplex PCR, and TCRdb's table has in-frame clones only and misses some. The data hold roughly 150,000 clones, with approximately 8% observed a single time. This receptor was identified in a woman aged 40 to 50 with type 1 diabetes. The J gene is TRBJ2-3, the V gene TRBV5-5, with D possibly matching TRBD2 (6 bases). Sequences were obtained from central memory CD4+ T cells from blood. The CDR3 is CASTETRQGAGDTQYF. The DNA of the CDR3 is TGTGCCAGCACCGAAACCAGGCAGGGCGCGGGGGATACGCAGTATTTT.